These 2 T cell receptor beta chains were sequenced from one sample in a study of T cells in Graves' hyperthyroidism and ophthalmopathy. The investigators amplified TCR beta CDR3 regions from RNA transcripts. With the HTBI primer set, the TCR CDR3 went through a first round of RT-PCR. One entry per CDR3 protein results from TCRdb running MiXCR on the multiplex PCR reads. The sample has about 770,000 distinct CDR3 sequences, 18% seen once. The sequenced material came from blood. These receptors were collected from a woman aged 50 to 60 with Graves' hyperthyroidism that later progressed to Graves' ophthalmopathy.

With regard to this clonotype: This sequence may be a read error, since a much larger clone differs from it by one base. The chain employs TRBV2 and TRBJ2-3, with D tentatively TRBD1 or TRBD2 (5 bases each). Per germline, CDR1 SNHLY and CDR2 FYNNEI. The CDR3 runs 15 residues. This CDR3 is CASSVKTASTDTQCF. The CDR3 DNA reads TGTGCCAGCAGTGTCAAGACAGCTAGCACAGATACGCAGTGTTTT.

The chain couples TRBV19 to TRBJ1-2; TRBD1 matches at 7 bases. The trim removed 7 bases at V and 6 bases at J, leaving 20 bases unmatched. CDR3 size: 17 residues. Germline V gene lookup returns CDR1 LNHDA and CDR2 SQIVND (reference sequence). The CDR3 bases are TGTGCCAGTATAGGGTTTGGGGACAGATCTCTTTGGAATGGCTACACCTTC. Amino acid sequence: CASIGFGDRSLWNGYTF.